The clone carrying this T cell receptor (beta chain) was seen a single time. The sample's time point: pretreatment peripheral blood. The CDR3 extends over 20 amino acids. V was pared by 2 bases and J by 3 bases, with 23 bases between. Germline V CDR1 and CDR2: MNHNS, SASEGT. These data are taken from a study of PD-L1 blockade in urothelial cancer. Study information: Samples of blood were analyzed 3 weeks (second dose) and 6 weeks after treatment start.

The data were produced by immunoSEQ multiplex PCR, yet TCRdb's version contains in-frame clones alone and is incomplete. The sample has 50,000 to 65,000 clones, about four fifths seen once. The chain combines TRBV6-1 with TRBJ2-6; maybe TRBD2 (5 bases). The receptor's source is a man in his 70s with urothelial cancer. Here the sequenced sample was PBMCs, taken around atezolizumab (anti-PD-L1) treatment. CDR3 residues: CASSEFAFGSEGFGANVLTF. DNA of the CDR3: TGTGCCAGCAGTGAATTTGCTTTCGGTAGTGAGGGCTTTGGGGCCAACGTCCTGACTTTC.